Below, one TCR beta chain is given with its context. This sample is part of a study of T cells after somatic rescue of genetic block. Repertoires were generated with immunoSEQ multiplex PCR, while TCRdb's copy carries only in-frame clones and drops some. The sample yields around 70,000 clones, just under 95% seen once. This CDR3 has 15 amino acids. Germline values: CDR1 SEHNR, CDR2 FQNEAQ (reference sequence). The V and J ends lost 3 bases and 1 base respectively, with 11 bases between them. What was sequenced was peripheral blood mononuclear cells (PBMCs). The TCR sequence derives from a middle-aged man. J is TRBJ2-3 and V is TRBV7-9; TRBD2 is a possible D gene (7 bases). The CDR3 reads CASSLPGGRTDTQYF. CDR3 coding DNA: TGTGCCAGCAGCTTGCCCGGGGGGCGCACAGATACGCAGTATTTT.